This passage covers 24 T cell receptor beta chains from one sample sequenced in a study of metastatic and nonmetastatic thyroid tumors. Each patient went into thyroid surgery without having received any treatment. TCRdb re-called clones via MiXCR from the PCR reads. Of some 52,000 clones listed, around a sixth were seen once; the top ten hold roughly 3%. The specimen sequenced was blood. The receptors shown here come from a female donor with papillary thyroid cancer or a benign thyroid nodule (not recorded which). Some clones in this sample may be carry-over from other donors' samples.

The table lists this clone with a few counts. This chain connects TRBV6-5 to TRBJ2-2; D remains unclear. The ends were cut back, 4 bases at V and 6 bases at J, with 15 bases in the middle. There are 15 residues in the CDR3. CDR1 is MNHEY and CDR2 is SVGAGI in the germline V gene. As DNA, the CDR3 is TGTGCCAGCAGTTGGTTCACTAAGGGTTCCGGGGAGCTGTTTTTT. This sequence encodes CASSWFTKGSGELFF.

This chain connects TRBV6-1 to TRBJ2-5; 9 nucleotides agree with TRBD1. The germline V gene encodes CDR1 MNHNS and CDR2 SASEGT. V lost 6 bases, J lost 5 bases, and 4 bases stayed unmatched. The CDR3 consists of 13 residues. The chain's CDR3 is CASSLTGGETQYF. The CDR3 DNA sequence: TGTGCCAGCAGCTTGACAGGGGGGGAGACCCAGTACTTC.

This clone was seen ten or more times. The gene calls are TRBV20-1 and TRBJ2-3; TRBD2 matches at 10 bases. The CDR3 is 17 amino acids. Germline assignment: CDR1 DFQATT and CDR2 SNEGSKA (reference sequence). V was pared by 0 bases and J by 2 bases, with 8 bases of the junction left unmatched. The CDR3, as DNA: TGCAGTGCTAGAGAGGGTAGCGGGAGGAGCATCACAGATACGCAGTATTTT. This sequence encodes CSAREGSGRSITDTQYF.

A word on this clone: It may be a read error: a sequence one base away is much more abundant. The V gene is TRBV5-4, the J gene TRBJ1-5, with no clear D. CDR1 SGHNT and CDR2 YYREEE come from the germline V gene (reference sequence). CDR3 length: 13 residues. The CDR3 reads CASSLEQSQPHHF. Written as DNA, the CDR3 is TGTGCCAGCAGCTTGGAGCAAAGTCAGCCCCATCATTTT. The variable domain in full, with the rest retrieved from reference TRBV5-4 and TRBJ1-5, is ETGVTQSPTHLIKTRGQQVTLRCSSQSGHNTVSWYQQALGQGPQFIFQYYREEENGRGNFPPRFSGLQFPNYSSELNVNALELDDSALYLCASSLEQSQPHHFGDGTRLSIL.

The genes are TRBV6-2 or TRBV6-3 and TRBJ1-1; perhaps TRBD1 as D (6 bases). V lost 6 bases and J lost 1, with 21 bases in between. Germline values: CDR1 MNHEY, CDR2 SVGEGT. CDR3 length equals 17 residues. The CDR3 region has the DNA TGTGCCAGCAGCTGGACAGTGTCCGATGCCACGAACACTGAAGCTTTCTTT. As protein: CASSWTVSDATNTEAFF.

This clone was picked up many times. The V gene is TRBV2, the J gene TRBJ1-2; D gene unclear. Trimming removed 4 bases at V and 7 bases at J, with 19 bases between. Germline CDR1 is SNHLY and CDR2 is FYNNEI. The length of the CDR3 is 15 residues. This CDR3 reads CASSGEPGYFGGYTF. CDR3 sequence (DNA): TGTGCCAGCAGTGGGGAACCGGGCTATTTCGGTGGCTACACCTTC.

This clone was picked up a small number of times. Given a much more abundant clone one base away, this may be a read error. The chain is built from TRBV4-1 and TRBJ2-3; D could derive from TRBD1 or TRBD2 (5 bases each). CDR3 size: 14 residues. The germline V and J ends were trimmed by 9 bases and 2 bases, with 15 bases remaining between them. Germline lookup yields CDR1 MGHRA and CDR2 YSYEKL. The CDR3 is CASRRADTTDTQYF. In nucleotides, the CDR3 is TGCGCCAGTCGACGAGCGGACACCACAGATACGCAGTATTTT.

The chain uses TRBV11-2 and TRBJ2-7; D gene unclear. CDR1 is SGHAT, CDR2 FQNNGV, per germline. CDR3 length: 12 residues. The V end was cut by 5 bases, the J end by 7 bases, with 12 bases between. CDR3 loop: CASSPFGVEQYF. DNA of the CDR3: TGTGCCAGCAGCCCCTTTGGTGTTGAGCAGTACTTC.

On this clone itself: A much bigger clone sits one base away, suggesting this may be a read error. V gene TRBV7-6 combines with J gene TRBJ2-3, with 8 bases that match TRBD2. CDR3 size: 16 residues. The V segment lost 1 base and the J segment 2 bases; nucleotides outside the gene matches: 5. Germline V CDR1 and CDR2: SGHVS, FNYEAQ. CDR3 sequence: CASSLVPSGSTDTQYF. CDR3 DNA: TGTGCCAGCAGCTTAGTCCCTAGCGGGTCCACAGATACGCAGTATTTT.

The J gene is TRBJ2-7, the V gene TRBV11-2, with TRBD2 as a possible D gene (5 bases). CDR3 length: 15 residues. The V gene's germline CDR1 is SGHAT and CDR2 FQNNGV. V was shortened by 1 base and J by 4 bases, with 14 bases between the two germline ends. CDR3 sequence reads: CASSLAPRETYEQYF. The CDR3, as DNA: TGTGCCAGCAGCTTAGCCCCACGGGAAACTTACGAGCAGTACTTC.

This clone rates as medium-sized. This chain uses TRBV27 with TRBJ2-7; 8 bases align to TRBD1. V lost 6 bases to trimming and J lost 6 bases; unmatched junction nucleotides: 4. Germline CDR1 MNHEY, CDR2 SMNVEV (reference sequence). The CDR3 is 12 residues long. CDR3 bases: TGTGCCAGCAGCGACAGGGGTTTCGAGCAGTACTTC. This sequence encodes CASSDRGFEQYF.

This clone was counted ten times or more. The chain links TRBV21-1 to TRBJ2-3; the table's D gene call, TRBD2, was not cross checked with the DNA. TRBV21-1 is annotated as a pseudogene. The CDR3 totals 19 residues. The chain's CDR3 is CASNPEGGSGRVLTDTQYF. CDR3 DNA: TGTGCCAGCAACCCCGAGGGGGGTAGCGGGAGGGTGCTCACAGATACGCAGTATTTT.

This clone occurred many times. CDR3 DNA: TGTGCCAGCAGTGAATTCTACAATGAGCAGTTCTTC. Translated: CASSEFYNEQFF. V gene TRBV25-1 combines with J gene TRBJ2-1, with D hard to call. V lost 1 base and J 3 bases, leaving 1 base between the germline ends. CDR1 is MGHDK, CDR2 SYGVNS, per germline. The CDR3 runs to 12 residues.

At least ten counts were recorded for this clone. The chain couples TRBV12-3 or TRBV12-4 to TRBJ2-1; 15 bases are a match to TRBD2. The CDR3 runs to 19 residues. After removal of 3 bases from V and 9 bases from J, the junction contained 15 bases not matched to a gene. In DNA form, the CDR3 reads TGTGCCAGCAGTTTTTATGGACTAGCGGGAGGGAGTACATCGAGTGAGCAGTTCTTC. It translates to CASSFYGLAGGSTSSEQFF.

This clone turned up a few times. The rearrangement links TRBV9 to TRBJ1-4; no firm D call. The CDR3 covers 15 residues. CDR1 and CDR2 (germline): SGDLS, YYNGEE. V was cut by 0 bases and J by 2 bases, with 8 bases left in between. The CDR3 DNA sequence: TGTGCCAGCAGCGTAGGGGTCTCCACTAATGAAAAACTGTTTTTT. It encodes CASSVGVSTNEKLFF. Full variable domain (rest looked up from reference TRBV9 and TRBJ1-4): DSGVTQTPKHLITATGQRVTLRCSPRSGDLSVYWYQQSLDQGLQFLIQYYNGEERAKGNILERFSAQQFPDLHSELNLSSLELGDSALYFCASSVGVSTNEKLFFGSGTQLSVL.

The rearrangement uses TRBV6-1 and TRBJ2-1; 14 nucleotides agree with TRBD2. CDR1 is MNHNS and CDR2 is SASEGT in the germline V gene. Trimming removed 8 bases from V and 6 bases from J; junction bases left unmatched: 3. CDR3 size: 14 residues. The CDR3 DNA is TGTGCCAGCTGGGGACTAGCGGGAGTCAATGAGCAGTTCTTC. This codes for CASWGLAGVNEQFF.

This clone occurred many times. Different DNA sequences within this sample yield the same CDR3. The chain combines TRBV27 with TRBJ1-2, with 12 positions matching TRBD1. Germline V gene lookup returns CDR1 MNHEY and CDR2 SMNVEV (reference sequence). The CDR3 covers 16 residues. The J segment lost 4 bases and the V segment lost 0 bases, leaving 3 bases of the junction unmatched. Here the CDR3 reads CASSLSGTGGVYGYTF. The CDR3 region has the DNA TGTGCCAGCAGTTTATCGGGGACAGGGGGCGTCTATGGCTACACCTTC.

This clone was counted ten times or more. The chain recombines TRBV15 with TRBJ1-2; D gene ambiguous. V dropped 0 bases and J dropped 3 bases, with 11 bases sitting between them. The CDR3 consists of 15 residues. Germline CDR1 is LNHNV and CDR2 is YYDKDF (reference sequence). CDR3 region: CATSRDRRSYYGYTF. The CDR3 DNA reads TGTGCCACCAGCAGAGATCGGAGGAGCTACTATGGCTACACCTTC.

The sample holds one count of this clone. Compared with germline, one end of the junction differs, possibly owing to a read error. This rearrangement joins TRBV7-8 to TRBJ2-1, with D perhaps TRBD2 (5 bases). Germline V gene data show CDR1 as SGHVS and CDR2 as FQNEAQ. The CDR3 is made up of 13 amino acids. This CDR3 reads CAIRTRGSNEQLF. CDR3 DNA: TGTGCCATCCGAACTAGAGGGAGTAATGAGCAGTTATTC.

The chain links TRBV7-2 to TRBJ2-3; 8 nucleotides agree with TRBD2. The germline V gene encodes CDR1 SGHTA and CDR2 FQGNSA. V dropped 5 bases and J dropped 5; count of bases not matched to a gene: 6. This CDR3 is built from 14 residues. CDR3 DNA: TGTGCCAGCAGCGGCCGGCGGGGGGAAGATACGCAGTATTTT. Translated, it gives CASSGRRGEDTQYF.

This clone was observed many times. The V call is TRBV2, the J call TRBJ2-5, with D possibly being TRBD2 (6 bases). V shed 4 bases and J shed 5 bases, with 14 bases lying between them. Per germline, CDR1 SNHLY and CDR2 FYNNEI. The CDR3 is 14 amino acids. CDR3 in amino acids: CASSVGGIAETQYF. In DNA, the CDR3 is TGTGCCAGCAGTGTGGGCGGGATAGCGGAGACCCAGTACTTC.

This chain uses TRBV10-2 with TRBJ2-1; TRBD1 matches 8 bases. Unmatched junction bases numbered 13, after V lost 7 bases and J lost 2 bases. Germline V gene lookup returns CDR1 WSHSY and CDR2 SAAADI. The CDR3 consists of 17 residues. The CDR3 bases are TGCGCCAGCATTAGGACAGGGCATAGGGTTACCTACAATGAGCAGTTCTTC. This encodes CASIRTGHRVTYNEQFF.

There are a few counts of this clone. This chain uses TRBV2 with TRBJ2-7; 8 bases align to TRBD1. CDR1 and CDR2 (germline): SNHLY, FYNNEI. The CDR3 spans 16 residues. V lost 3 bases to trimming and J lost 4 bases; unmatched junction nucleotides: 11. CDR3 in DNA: TGTGCCAGCAGTGATAGCCCCGGACAGGGCGAATACGAGCAGTACTTC. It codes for CASSDSPGQGEYEQYF.

The CDR3 coding sequence is TGCAGTGACCCTCCCGGGACTAGAGGCAATGAGCAGTTCTTC. Residues: CSDPPGTRGNEQFF. This sequence joins TRBV20-1 and TRBJ2-1; TRBD2 agrees at 8 bases. The J segment lost 6 bases and the V segment lost 7 bases, leaving 11 bases of the junction unmatched. The CDR3 runs 14 residues. Looked up from germline, CDR1 is DFQATT and CDR2 is SNEGSKA (reference sequence).